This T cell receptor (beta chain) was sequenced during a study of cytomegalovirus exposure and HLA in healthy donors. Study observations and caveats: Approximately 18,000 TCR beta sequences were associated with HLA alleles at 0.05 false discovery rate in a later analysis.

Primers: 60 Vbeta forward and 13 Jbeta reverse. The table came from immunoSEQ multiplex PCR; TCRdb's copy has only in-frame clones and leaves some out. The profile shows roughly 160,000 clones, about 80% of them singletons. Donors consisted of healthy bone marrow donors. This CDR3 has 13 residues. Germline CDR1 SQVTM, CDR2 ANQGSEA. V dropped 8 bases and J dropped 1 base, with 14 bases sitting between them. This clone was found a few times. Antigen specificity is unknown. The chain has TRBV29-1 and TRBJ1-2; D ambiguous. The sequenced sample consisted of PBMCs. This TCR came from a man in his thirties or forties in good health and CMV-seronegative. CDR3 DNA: TGCAGCACTCCGAACTCGGGTAACTATGGCTACACCTTC. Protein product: CSTPNSGNYGYTF.